This record looks at one T cell receptor (beta chain) sequence and its context. The antigen remains undetermined. A read error may produce the germline difference seen at one junction end. This entry is derived from a study of shared clonotypes between healthy human individuals. Turning to the study itself: Three plates each covered CD4 naive and memory; CD8 naive two, CD8 memory one.

Study-level findings and limits: Sharing across four donors was highest in naive CD4 (approximately 5%) and lowest in memory CD8 (around 0.4%).

Germline V gives CDR1 LNHNV, CDR2 YYDKDF (reference sequence). The CDR3 sequence is 14 residues long. Each subset's genomic DNA was split evenly across several immunoSEQ plates. Clones were sequenced by immunoSEQ multiplex PCR, and TCRdb holds only the in-frame ones, with some missing. This sample has 70,000 to 95,000 clones, with about 65% found just once. The sequenced material came from memory CD8+ T cells sorted from blood. Subset in this sample: CD45RO+ cells pooled with CCR7-negative TemRA cells. The receptor was derived from a man younger than 40 in good health. The chain couples TRBV15 to TRBJ2-7; 7 positions agree with TRBD1. CDR3 DNA sequence: TGTACCACCAGCAGAGGGGGCGGACTCTACGAGCAGTACTTC. The encoded protein is CTTSRGGGLYEQYF.